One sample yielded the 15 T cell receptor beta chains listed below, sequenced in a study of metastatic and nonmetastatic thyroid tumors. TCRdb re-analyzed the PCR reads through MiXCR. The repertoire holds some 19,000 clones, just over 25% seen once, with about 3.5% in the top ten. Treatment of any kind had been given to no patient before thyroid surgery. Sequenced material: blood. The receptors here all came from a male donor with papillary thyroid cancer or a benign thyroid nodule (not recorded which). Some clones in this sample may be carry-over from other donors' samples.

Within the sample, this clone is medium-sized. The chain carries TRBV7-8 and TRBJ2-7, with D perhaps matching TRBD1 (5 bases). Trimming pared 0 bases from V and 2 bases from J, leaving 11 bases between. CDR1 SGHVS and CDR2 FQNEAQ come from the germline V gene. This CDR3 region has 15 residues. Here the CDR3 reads CASSLAVTGPYEQYF. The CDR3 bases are TGTGCCAGCAGCTTAGCGGTAACAGGACCCTACGAGCAGTACTTC.

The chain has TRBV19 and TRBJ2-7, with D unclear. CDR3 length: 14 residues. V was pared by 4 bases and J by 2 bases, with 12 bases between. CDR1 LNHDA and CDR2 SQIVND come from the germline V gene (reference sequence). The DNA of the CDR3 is TGTGCCAGTAGTACCAGGAAAGGTACCTACGAGCAGTACTTC. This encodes CASSTRKGTYEQYF.

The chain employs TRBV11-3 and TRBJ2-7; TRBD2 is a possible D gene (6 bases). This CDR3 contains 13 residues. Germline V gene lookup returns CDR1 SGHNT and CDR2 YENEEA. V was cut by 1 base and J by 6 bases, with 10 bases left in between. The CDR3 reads CASSLGVEGEQYF. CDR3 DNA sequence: TGTGCCAGCAGCTTAGGAGTGGAGGGCGAGCAGTACTTC.

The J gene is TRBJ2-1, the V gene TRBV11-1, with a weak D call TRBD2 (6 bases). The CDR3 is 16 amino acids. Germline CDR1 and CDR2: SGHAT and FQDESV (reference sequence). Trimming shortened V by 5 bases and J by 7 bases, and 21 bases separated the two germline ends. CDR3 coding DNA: TGTGCCAGCAGCCTCCAACCGGGACTCTTCAGGAATGAGCAGTTCTTC. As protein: CASSLQPGLFRNEQFF.

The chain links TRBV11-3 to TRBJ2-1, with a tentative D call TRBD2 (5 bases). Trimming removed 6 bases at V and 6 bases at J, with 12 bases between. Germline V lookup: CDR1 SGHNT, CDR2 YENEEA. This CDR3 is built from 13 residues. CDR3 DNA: TGTGCCAGCAGTTACGGACTGTTCAATGAGCAGTTCTTC. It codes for CASSYGLFNEQFF.

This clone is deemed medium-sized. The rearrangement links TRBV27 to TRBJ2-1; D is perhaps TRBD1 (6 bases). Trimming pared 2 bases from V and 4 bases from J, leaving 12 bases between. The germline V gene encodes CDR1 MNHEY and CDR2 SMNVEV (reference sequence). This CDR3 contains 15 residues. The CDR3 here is CASSLNRDTYNEQFF. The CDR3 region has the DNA TGTGCCAGCAGTTTAAACCGGGACACTTACAATGAGCAGTTCTTC.

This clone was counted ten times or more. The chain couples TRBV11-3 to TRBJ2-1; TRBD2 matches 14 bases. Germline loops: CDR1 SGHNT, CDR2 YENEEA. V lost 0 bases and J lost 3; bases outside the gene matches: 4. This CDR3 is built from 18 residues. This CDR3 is CASSLEGTSGRFYNEQFF. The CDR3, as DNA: TGTGCCAGCAGCTTAGAAGGGACTAGCGGGAGATTCTACAATGAGCAGTTCTTC.

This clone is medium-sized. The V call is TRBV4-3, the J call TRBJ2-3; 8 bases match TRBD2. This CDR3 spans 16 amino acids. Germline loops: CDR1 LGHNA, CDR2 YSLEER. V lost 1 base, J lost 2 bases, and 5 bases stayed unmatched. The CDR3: CASSQVSGGHTDTQYF. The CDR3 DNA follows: TGCGCCAGCAGCCAAGTTTCGGGGGGGCACACAGATACGCAGTATTTT.

The CDR3 here is CASSQNRGNQPQHF. In DNA form, the CDR3 reads TGCGCCAGCAGCCAAAACAGGGGTAATCAGCCCCAGCATTTT. V is TRBV4-3 and J is TRBJ1-5; 7 bases match TRBD1. CDR3 length: 14 amino acids. The V and J ends lost 2 bases and 4 bases, in that order; junction bases with no gene match: 2. Germline CDR1 and CDR2: LGHNA and YSLEER.

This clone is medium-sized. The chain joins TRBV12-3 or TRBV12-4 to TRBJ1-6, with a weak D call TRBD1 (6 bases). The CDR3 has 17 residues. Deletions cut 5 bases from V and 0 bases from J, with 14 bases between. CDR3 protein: CASSPGHLSSYNSPLHF. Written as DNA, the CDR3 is TGTGCCAGCAGTCCGGGACACCTCAGCTCCTATAATTCACCCCTCCACTTT.

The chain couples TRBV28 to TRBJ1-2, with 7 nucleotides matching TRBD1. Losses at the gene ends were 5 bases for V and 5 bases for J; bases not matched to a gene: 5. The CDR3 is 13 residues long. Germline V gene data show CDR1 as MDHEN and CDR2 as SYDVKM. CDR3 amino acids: CASSLGTEYGYTF. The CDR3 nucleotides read TGTGCCAGCAGTCTCGGGACAGAATATGGCTACACCTTC.

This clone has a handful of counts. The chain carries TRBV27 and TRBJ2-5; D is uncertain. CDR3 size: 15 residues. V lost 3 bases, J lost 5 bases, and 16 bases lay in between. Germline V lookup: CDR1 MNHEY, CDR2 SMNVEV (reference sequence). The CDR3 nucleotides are TGTGCCAGCAGTTTCCGGGCGGATGGACGGGAGACCCAGTACTTC. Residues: CASSFRADGRETQYF.

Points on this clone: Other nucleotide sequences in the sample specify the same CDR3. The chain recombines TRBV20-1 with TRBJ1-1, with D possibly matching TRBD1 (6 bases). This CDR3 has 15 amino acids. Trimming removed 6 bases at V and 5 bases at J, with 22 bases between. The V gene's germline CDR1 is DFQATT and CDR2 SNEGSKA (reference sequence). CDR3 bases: TGCAGTGCCCCTGGGGGAAGGGGGTTAGGGACTGAAGCTTTCTTT. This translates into CSAPGGRGLGTEAFF.

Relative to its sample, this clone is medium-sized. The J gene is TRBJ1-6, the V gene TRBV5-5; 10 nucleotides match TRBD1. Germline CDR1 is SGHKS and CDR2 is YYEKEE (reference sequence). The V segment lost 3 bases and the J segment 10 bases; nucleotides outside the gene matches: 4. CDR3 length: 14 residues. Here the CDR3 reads CASSSGQGRSPLHF. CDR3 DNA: TGTGCCAGCAGCTCGGGACAGGGGAGATCACCCCTCCACTTT. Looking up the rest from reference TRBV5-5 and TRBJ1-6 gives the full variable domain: DAGVTQSPTHLIKTRGQQVTLRCSPISGHKSVSWYQQVLGQGPQFIFQYYEKEERGRGNFPDRFSARQFPNYSSELNVNALLLGDSALYLCASSSGQGRSPLHFGNGTRLTVT.

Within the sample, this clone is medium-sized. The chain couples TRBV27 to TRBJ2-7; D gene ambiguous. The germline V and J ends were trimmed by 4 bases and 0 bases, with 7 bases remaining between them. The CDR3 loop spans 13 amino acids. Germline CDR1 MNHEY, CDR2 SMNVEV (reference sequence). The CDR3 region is CASSSADSYEQYF. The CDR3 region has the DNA TGTGCCAGCAGTTCAGCCGACTCCTACGAGCAGTACTTC.